This record looks at one TCR beta chain sequence and its context. With 8 bases removed from V and 5 bases from J, the gap between germline ends came to 13 bases. CDR3 size: 14 residues. Per germline, CDR1 MNHEY and CDR2 SVGAGI. These data come from a study of blood T cell repertoires in COVID-19. At the level of the study: The United States, Italy and Spain provided the acute and convalescent COVID-19 samples. T cells, B-cell-depleted T cells, or PBMCs provided the cDNA or gDNA that served as material.

Cohorts were based on clinical histories the participants reported. Authors' processing steps: Amplified reference gene primers provided the basis for estimating nucleated cell counts. TCRdb keeps only in-frame clones here, not all; method: immunoSEQ multiplex PCR. V, J and clone size were drawn from that table, and D and trimming were deduced from the DNA. This sample carries some 180,000 clones, roughly 80% of them seen once, and the ten largest clones take approximately 4.7%. The receptor was isolated from a woman aged 60 to 75 with acute COVID-19. The specimen was PBMCs or T cells enriched from blood (not recorded which). The chain recombines TRBV6-5 with TRBJ1-6, with D possibly being TRBD1 (6 bases). The CDR3 region has the DNA TGTGCCAGCGGACGGACAGCAGATAATTCACCCCTCCACTTT. Protein sequence: CASGRTADNSPLHF.